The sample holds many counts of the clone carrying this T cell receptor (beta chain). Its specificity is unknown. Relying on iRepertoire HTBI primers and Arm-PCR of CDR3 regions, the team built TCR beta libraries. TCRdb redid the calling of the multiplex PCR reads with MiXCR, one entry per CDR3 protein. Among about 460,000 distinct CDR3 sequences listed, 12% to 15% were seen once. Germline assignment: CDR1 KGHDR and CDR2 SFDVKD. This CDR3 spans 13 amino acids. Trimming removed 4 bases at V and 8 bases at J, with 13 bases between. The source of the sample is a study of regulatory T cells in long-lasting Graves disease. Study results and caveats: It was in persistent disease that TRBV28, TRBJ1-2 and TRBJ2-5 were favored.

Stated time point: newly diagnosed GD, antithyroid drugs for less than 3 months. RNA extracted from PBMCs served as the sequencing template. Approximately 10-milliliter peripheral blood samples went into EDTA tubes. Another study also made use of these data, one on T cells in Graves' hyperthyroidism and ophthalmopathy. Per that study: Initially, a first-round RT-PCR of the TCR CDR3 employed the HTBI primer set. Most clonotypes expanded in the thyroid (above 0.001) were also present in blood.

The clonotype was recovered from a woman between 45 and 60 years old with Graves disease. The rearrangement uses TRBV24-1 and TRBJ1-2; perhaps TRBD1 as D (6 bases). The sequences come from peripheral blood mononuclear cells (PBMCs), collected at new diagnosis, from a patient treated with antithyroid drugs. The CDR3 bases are TGTGCCACCAGTGAACTGACAGGTCGCGGCTACACCTTC. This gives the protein CATSELTGRGYTF.